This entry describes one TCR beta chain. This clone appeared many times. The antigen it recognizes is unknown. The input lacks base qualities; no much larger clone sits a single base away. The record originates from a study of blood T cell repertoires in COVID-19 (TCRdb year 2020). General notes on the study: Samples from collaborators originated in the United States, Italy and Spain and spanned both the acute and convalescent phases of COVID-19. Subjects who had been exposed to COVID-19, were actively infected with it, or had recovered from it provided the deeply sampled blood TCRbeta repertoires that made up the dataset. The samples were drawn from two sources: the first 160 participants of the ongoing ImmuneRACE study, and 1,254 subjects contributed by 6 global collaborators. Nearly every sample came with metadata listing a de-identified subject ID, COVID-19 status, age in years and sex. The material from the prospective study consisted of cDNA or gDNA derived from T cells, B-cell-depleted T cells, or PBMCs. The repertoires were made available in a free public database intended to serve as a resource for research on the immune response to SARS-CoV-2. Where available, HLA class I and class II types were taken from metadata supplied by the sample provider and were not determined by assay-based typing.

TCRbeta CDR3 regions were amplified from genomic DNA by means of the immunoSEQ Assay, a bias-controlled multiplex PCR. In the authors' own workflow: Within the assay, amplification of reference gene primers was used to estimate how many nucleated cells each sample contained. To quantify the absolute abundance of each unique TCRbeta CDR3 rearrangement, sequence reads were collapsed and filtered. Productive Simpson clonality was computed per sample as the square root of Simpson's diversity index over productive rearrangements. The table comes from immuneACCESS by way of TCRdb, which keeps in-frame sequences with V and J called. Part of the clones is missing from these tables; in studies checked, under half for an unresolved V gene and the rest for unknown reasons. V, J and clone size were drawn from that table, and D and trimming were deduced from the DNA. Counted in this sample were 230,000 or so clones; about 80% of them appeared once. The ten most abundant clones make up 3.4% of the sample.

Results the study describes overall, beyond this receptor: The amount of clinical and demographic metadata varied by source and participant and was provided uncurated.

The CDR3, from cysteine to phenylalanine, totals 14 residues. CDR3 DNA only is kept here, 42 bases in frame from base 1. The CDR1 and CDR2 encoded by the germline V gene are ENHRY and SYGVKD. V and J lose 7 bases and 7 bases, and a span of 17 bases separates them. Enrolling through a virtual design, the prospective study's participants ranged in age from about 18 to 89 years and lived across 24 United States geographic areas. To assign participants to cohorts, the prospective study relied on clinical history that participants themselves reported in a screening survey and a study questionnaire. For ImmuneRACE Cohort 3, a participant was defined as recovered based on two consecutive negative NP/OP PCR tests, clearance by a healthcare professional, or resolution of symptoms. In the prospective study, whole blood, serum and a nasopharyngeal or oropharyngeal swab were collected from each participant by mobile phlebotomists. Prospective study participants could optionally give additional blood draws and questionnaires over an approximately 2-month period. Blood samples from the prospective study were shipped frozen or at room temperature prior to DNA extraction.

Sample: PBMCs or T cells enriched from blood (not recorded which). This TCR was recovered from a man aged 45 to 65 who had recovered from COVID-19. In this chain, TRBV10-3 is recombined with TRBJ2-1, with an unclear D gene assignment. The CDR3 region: CAINQPSSVNEQFF. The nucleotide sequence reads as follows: TGTGCCATCAACCAACCCTCCAGCGTTAATGAGCAGTTCTTC.